This T cell receptor beta chain was identified during a study of beta chain features in type 1 diabetes. With respect to this clone: The antigen remains unidentified.

Study results and caveats: In every one of the four CD4+ subsets, TCRB CDR3s were moderately but significantly shorter in Type 1 diabetes patients.

TCRB transcripts that were expressed got sequenced, as all of the isolated RNA had been reverse transcribed. Assay used: immunoSEQ multiplex PCR; TCRdb lists only in-frame clones, some missing. The table records about 370,000 clones, around a tenth of them present only once. The CDR3 is 17 residues long. Germline V gene data show CDR1 as SGHDN and CDR2 as FVKESK. J was trimmed by 6 bases and V by 4 bases; bases with no gene match: 9. Via the markers CD45RO/CCR7/CD25/CD127/CD95/CD27, stem cell-like memory, regulatory, central memory and naive CD4+ cells were sorted. The clonotype originates from a man aged 25-45 years with type 1 diabetes. The genes are TRBV14 and TRBJ2-2; 12 bases match TRBD1. The sample was central memory CD4+ T cells from blood. This chain's CDR3 is CASSRSRDRGPAGELFF. In DNA form, the CDR3 reads TGTGCCAGCAGCCGAAGCCGGGACAGGGGGCCGGCCGGGGAGCTGTTTTTT.